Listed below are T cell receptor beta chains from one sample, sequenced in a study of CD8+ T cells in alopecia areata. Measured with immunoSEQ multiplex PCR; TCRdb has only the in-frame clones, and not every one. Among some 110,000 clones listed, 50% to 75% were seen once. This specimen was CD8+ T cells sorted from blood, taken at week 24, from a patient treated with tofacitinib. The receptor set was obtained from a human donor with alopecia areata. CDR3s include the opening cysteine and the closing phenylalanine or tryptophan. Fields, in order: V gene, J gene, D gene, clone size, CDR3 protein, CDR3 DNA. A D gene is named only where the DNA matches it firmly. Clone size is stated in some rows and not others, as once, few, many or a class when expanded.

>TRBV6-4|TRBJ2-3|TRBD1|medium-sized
CASSDGQGTDTQYF
TGTGCCAGCAGTGACGGACAGGGCACAGATACGCAGTATTTT
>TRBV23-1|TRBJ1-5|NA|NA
CASMREGNQPQHF
TGCGCCAGCATGAGGGAGGGCAATCAGCCCCAGCATTTT
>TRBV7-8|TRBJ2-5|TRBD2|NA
CASSFQLAGVIETQYF
TGTGCCAGCAGCTTCCAACTAGCGGGGGTAATCGAGACCCAGTACTTC
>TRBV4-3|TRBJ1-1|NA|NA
CASSQDKEGLNTEAFF
TGCGCCAGCAGCCAAGATAAGGAGGGTTTGAACACTGAAGCTTTCTTT
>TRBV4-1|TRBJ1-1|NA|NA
CASSPGAVTEAFF
TGCGCCAGCAGCCCGGGGGCAGTCACTGAAGCTTTCTTT
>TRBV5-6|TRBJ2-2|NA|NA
CASSLGDFTGELFF
TGTGCCAGCAGCTTGGGGGATTTCACCGGGGAGCTGTTTTTT
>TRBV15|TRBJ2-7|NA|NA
CATSSRDRGRGQYF
TGTGCCACCAGCAGCCGGGACCGGGGACGAGGGCAGTACTTC
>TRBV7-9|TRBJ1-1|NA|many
CASSDQGYGNTEAFF
TGTGCCAGCAGCGACCAGGGTTATGGGAACACTGAAGCTTTCTTT
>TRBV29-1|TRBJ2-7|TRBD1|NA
CSDRTGQAYEQYF
TGCAGCGACCGGACAGGGCAAGCCTACGAGCAGTACTTC
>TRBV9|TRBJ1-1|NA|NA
CASSSQGRDTEAFF
TGTGCCAGCAGCTCCCAGGGGAGGGACACTGAAGCTTTCTTT
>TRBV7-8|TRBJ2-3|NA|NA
CASSFLGGEGADTQYF
TGTGCCAGCAGTTTCCTTGGGGGCGAAGGGGCAGATACGCAGTATTTT
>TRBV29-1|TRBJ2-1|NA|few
CSVGGTVYNEQFF
TGCAGCGTTGGCGGGACAGTATACAATGAGCAGTTCTTC
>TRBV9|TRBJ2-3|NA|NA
CASSVAGPEDTQYF
TGTGCCAGCAGCGTAGCGGGGCCGGAAGATACGCAGTATTTT
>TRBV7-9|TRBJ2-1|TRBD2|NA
CACGGGDEQFF
TGTGCTTGCGGGGGAGGCGATGAGCAGTTCTTC
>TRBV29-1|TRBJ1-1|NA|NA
CSVESDYTEAFF
TGCAGCGTTGAATCGGATTACACTGAAGCTTTCTTT
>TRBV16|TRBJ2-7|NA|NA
CASSQSRDSSYEQYF
TGTGCCAGCAGCCAATCCAGAGACAGCTCCTACGAGCAGTACTTC
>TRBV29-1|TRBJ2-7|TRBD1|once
CSVVGTGLNEQYF
TGCAGCGTTGTGGGGACAGGTCTTAACGAGCAGTACTTC
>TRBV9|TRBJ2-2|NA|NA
CASSALTTNTGELFF
TGTGCCAGCAGCGCCCTAACTACGAACACCGGGGAGCTGTTTTTT
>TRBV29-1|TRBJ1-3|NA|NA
CSVEAGSSGNTIYF
TGCAGCGTTGAAGCAGGGAGCTCTGGAAACACCATATATTTT
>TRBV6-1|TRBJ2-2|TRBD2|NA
CASSSLSGGTGELFF
TGTGCCAGCAGTTCCCTTAGCGGGGGAACCGGGGAGCTGTTTTTT
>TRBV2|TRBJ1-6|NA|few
CASSDWGSSYNSPLHF
TGTGCCAGCAGTGATTGGGGGAGCTCCTATAATTCACCCCTCCACTTT
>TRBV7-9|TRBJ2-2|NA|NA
CASSQGLLAGELFF
TGTGCCAGCAGCCAAGGACTGCTCGCGGGGGAGCTGTTTTTT
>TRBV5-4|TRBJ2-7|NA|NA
CASAGETSYEQYF
TGTGCCAGCGCTGGAGAGACTAGCTACGAGCAGTACTTC
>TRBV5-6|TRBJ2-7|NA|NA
CASSFWIEWGRTYEQYF
TGTGCCAGCAGCTTCTGGATCGAGTGGGGACGGACCTACGAGCAGTACTTC
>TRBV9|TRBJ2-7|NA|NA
CASSPRGLVQYF
TGTGCCAGCAGCCCCCGAGGGTTGGTGCAGTACTTC
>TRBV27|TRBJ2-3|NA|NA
CASSSSPARPTDTQYF
TGTGCCAGCAGTTCGTCACCTGCTCGACCCACAGATACGCAGTATTTT
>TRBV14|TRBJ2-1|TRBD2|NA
CASSPGLAGSEQFF
TGTGCCAGCAGCCCCGGACTAGCGGGGAGTGAGCAGTTCTTC
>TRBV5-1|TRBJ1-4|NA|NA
CASSLSGDTRGHEKLFF
TGCGCCAGCAGCTTGAGCGGCGACACCCGAGGGCATGAAAAACTGTTTTTT
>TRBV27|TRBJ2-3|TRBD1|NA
CASRQGVDTQYF
TGTGCCAGCAGACAGGGGGTTGATACGCAGTATTTT
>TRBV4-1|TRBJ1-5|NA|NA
CASSPQDGGDQPQHF
TGCGCCAGCAGCCCCCAAGACGGGGGGGATCAGCCCCAGCATTTT
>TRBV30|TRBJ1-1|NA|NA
CAWSVTGFSEAFF
TGTGCCTGGAGTGTAACAGGGTTCTCTGAAGCTTTCTTT
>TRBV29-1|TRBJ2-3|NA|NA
CSVEEPEDSTDTQYF
TGCAGCGTTGAAGAGCCGGAGGACTCCACAGATACGCAGTATTTT
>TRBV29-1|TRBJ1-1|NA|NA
CSVVLNTEAFF
TGCAGCGTTGTGTTGAACACTGAAGCTTTCTTT
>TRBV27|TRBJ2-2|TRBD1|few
CASSWDRTTGELFF
TGTGCCAGCAGTTGGGACAGGACCACCGGGGAGCTGTTTTTT
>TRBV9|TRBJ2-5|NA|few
CASSGGSAETQYF
TGTGCCAGCAGCGGGGGATCAGCGGAGACCCAGTACTTC
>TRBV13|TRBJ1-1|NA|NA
CASSVQDEAFF
TGTGCCAGCAGCGTTCAGGATGAAGCTTTCTTT
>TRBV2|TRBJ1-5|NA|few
CASSEAPLRSNQPQHF
TGTGCCAGCAGTGAAGCGCCGCTCAGAAGCAATCAGCCCCAGCATTTT
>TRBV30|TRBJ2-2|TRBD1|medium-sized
CAWSRGQEKNTGELFF
TGTGCCTGGAGTCGGGGACAGGAGAAGAACACCGGGGAGCTGTTTTTT
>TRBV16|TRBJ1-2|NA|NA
CASSQEAATGYTF
TGTGCCAGCAGTCAGGAGGCGGCAACTGGCTACACCTTC
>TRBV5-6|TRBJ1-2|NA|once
CASSLAGGYGYTF
TGTGCCAGCAGCTTGGCCGGAGGCTATGGCTACACCTTC
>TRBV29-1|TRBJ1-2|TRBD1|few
CSVEDQDRSYGYTF
TGCAGCGTTGAAGATCAGGACAGGTCGTATGGCTACACCTTC
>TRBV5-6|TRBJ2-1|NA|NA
CASSLGDSSRYNEQFF
TGTGCCAGCAGCTTGGGGGACTCATCACGCTACAATGAGCAGTTCTTC
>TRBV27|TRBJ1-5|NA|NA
CASSLTGDQPQHF
TGTGCCAGCAGTTTAACGGGGGATCAGCCCCAGCATTTT
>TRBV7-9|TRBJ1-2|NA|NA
CASSIRRGARSYGYTF
TGTGCCAGCAGCATAAGGCGGGGTGCCAGGAGCTATGGCTACACCTTC
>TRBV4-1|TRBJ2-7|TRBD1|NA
CASSQGTGPYEQYF
TGCGCCAGCAGCCAGGGGACAGGCCCCTACGAGCAGTACTTC
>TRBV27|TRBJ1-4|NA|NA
CASSLVGADEKLFF
TGTGCCAGCAGTTTGGTGGGGGCTGATGAAAAACTGTTTTTT
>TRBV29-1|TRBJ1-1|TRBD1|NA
CSVGSGGTEAFF
TGCAGCGTTGGTTCAGGGGGCACTGAAGCTTTCTTT
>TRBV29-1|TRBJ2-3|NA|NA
CSAQGAEPITDTQYF
TGCAGCGCCCAAGGGGCGGAACCAATCACAGATACGCAGTATTTT
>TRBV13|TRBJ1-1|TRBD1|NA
CASSSGQGRAFF
TGTGCCAGCAGCTCGGGACAGGGTCGGGCTTTCTTT
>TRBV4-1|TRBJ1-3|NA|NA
CASSQETGNTIYF
TGCGCCAGCAGCCAAGAGACCGGAAACACCATATATTTT
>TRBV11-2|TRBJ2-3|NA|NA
CASSFPSTDTQYF
TGTGCCAGCAGCTTCCCTAGCACAGATACGCAGTATTTT
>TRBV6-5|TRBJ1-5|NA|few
CASSYTGDQPQHF
TGTGCCAGCAGTTACACGGGCGATCAGCCCCAGCATTTT
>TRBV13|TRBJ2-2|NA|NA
CASSPTRPNTGELFF
TGTGCCAGCAGCCCGACTAGGCCGAACACCGGGGAGCTGTTTTTT
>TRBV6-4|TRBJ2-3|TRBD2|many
CASSERAGSTDTQYF
TGTGCCAGCAGTGAGAGAGCGGGGAGCACAGATACGCAGTATTTT
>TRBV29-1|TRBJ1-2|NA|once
CSVFSRGAEDLYTF
TGCAGCGTTTTCTCCCGGGGGGCAGAGGACTTGTACACCTTC
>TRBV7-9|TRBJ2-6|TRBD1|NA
CASRGTGYGANVLTF
TGTGCCAGCAGAGGGACAGGGTACGGGGCCAACGTCCTGACTTTC
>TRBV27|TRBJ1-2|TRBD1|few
CASSPRQGEGYGYTF
TGTGCCAGCAGTCCGCGACAGGGGGAGGGGTATGGCTACACCTTC